This T cell receptor (beta chain) emerged from a study of T cells after yellow fever vaccination. Overall study findings and caveats: After the booster, roughly 96% of CD4 and about nine tenths of CD8 primary-response clones were re-detected. Relatively few clonotypes were ones that appeared in both CD4 and CD8 compartments. The bulk population could contribute abundant contaminating clonotypes to FACS-sorted repertoires.

Germline trimming cut 0 bases from V and 7 bases from J; bases unmatched to any gene: 14. The CDR3 is 17 residues long. This clonotype was detected ten times or more. The antigen remains undetermined. TCRdb itself ran the 5' RACE reads through MiXCR, one entry per CDR3 protein. The sample contains about 320,000 distinct CDR3 sequences, over 3.5% of which appear only once. This TCR was sampled from a man younger than 35 who received the YFV17D yellow fever vaccine. The sequences come from PBMCs, collected 15 days after the yellow fever booster vaccination. V usage is TRBV12-3 or TRBV12-4 and J usage is TRBJ2-7; TRBD2 aligns across 8 bases. CDR3 DNA sequence: TGTGCCAGCAGTTTAGCGCCCAGCGGGGGATACCTTTTTGAGCAGTACTTC. Encoded protein: CASSLAPSGGYLFEQYF.